This T cell receptor beta chain stems from a study of shared clonotypes between healthy human individuals. Turning to the study itself: Each donor's CD8 memory used one plate, CD8 naive two, each CD4 subset three.

Naive CD8 cells, CD45RO-negative and positively selected for CCR7, excluded terminally differentiated effector memory CD45RA+ cells. Trimming took 6 bases from V and 1 from J, leaving 9 bases between them. This CDR3 spans 12 amino acids. Germline V lookup: CDR1 SQVTM, CDR2 ANQGSEA. Points from the study as a whole: The naive CD4 repertoires of several donors were compared, and approximately 5% of clonotypes were shared.

Regarding this clone: Its target is not known.

Genomic DNA (from each subset) was split evenly across several immunoSEQ plates. Replicate PCRs run on sorted subsets employed 200 to 250 ng DNA, roughly 30,000 T cell genomes. Profiled with immunoSEQ multiplex PCR; TCRdb holds only in-frame clones, not every one. The sample holds 550,000 to 600,000 clones, 95% to 98% seen once. The TCR originated in a man younger than 40 in good health. The chain joins TRBV29-1 to TRBJ1-1; D is perhaps TRBD1 (5 bases). The source material was naive CD8+ T cells sorted from blood. The CDR3 protein is CSVATENTEAFF. The DNA of the CDR3 is TGCAGCGTCGCGACAGAGAACACTGAAGCTTTCTTT. Drawing the rest from reference TRBV29-1 and TRBJ1-1, the complete variable domain is SAVISQKPSRDICQRGTSLTIQCQVDSQVTMMFWYRQQPGQSLTLIATANQGSEATYESGFVIDKFPISRPNLTFSTLTVSNMSPEDSSIYLCSVATENTEAFFGQGTRLTVV.